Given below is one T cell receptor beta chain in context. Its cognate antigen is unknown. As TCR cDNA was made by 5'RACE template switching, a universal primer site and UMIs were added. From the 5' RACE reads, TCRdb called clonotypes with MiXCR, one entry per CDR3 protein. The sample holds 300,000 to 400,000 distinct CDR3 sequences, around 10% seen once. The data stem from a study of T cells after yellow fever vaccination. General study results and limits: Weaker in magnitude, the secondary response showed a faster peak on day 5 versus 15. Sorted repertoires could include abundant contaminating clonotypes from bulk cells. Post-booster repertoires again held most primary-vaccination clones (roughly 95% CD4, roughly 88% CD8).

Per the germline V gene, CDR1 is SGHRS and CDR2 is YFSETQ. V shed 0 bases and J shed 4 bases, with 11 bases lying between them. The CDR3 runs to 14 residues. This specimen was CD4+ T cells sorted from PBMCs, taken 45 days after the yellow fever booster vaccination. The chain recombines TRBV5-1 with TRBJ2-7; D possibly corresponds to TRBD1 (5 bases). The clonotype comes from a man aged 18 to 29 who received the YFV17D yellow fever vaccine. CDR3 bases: TGCGCCAGCAGCTTGGACAGGTCTATGTACGAGCAGTACTTC. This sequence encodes CASSLDRSMYEQYF.